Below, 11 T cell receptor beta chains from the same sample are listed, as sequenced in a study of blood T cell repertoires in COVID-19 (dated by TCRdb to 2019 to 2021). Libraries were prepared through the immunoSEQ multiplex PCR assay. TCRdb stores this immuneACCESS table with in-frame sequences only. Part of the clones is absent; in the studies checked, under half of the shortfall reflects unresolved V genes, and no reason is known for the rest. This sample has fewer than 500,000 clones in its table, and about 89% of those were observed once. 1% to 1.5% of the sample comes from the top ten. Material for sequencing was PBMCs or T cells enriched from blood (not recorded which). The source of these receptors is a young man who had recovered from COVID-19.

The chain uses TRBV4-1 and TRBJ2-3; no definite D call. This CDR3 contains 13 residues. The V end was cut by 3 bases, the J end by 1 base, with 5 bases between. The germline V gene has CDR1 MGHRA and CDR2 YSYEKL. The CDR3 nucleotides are TGCGCCAGCAGCCAGTATGGCACAGATACGCAGTATTTT. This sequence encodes CASSQYGTDTQYF.

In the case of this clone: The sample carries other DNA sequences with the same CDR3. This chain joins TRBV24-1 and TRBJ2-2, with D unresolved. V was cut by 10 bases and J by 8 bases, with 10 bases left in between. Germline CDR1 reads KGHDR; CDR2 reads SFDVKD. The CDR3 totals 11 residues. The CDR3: CATSAGGELFF. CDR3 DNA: TGTGCCACGTCGGCCGGGGGGGAGCTGTTTTTT.

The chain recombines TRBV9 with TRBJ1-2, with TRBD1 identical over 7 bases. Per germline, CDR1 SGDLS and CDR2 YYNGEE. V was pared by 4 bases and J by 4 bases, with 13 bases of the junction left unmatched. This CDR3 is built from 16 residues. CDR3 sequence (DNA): TGTGCCAGCAGCCCGAACATTGACAGGGCCGGCTATGGCTACACCTTC. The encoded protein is CASSPNIDRAGYGYTF.

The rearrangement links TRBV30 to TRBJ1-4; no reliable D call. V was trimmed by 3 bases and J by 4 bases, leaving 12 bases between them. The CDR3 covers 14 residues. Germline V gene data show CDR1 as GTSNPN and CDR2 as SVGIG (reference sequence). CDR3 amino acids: CAWRTENRNEKLFF. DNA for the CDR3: TGTGCCTGGAGGACGGAGAATCGTAATGAAAAACTGTTTTTT. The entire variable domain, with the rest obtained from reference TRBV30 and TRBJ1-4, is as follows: SQTIHQWPATLVQPVGSPLSLECTVEGTSNPNLYWYRQAAGRGLQLLFYSVGIGQISSEVPQNLSASRPQDRQFILSSKKLLLSDSGFYLCAWRTENRNEKLFFGSGTQLSVL.

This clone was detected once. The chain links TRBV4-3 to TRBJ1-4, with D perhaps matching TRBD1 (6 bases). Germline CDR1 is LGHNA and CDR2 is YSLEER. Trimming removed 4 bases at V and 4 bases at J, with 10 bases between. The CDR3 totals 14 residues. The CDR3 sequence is CASSLGTHNEKLFF. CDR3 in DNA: TGCGCCAGCAGCCTAGGGACACATAATGAAAAACTGTTTTTT.

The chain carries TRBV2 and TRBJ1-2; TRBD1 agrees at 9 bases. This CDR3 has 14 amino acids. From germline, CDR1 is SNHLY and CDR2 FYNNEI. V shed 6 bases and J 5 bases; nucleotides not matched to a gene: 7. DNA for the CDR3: TGTGCCAGCAGCGTGGGGACAGGGACTTATGGCTACACCTTC. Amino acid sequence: CASSVGTGTYGYTF.

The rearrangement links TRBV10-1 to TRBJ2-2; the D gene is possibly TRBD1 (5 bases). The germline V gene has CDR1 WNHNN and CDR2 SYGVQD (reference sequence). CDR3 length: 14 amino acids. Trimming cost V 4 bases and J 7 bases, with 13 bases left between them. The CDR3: CASSVGMGRGELFF. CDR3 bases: TGCGCCAGCAGTGTAGGGATGGGGCGCGGGGAGCTGTTTTTT.

Here the CDR3 reads CATERGRGYTF. CDR3 DNA: TGTGCCACCGAAAGGGGCCGGGGCTACACCTTC. This rearrangement joins TRBV7-9 to TRBJ1-2, with D perhaps matching TRBD1 (5 bases). The V and J ends lost 10 bases and 8 bases respectively, with 14 bases between them. The CDR3 contains 11 residues. Germline V gene sequence: CDR1 SEHNR, CDR2 FQNEAQ (reference sequence). Full variable domain (outside the CDR3, taken from reference TRBV7-9 and TRBJ1-2): DTGVSQNPRHKITKRGQNVTFRCDPISEHNRLYWYRQTLGQGPEFLTYFQNEAQLEKSRLLSDRFSAERPKGSFSTLEIQRTEQGDSAMYLCATERGRGYTFGSGTRLTVV.

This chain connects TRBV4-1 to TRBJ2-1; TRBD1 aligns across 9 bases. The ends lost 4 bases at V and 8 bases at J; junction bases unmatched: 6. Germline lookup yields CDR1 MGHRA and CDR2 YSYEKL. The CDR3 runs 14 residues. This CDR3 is CASSPVDRGYEQFF. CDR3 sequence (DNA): TGCGCCAGCAGCCCCGTGGACAGGGGCTATGAGCAGTTCTTC.

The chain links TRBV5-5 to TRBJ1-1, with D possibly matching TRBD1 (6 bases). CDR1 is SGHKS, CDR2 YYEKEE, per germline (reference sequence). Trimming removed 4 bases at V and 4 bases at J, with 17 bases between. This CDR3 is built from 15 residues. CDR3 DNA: TGTGCCAGCAGCCCTTGGGGGGGGGCGCTCACTGAAGCTTTCTTT. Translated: CASSPWGGALTEAFF.

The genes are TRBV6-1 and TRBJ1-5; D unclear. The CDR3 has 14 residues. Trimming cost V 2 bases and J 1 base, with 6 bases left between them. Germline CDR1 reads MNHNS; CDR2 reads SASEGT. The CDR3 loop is CASSEMGSNQPQHF. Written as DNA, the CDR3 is TGTGCCAGCAGTGAAATGGGCAGCAATCAGCCCCAGCATTTT.